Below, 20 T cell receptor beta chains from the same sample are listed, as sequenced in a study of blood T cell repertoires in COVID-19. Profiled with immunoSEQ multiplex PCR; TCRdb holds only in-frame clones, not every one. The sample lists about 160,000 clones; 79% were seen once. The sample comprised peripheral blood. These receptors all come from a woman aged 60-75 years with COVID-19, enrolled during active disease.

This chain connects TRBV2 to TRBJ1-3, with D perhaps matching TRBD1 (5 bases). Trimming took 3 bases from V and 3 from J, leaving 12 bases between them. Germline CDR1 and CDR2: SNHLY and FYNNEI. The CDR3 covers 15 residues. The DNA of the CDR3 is TGTGCCAGCAGTGAGGGGCAGTTCTATGGAAACACCATATATTTT. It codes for CASSEGQFYGNTIYF. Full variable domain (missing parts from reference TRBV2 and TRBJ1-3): EPEVTQTPSHQVTQMGQEVILRCVPISNHLYFYWYRQILGQKVEFLVSFYNNEISEKSEIFDDQFSVERPDGSNFTLKIRSTKLEDSAMYFCASSEGQFYGNTIYFGEGSWLTVV.

The DNA for the CDR3 is TGTGCCAGTAAGGGGGACAGGGGGATCAATCAGCCCCAGCATTTT. Its protein product is CASKGDRGINQPQHF. The V and J genes are TRBV19 and TRBJ1-5; 11 bases map to TRBD1. CDR3 length: 15 residues. V dropped 7 bases and J dropped 3; count of bases not matched to a gene: 5. The germline CDR1 and CDR2 sequences are LNHDA and SQIVND (reference sequence). Looking up the rest from reference TRBV19 and TRBJ1-5 gives the full variable domain: DGGITQSPKYLFRKEGQNVTLSCEQNLNHDAMYWYRQDPGQGLRLIYYSQIVNDFQKGDIAEGYSVSREKKESFPLTVTSAQKNPTAFYLCASKGDRGINQPQHFGDGTRLSIL.

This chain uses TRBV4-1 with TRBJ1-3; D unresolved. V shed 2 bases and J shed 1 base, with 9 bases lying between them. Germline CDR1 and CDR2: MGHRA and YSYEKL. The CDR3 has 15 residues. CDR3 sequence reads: CASSQYGVSGNTIYF. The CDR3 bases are TGCGCCAGCAGCCAATACGGAGTATCTGGAAACACCATATATTTT.

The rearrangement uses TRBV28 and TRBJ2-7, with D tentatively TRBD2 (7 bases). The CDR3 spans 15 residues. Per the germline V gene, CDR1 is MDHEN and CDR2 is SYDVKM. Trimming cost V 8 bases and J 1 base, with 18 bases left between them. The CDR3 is CASAGGQPGSYEQYV. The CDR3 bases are TGTGCCAGCGCCGGGGGGCAGCCTGGGTCCTACGAGCAGTACGTC.

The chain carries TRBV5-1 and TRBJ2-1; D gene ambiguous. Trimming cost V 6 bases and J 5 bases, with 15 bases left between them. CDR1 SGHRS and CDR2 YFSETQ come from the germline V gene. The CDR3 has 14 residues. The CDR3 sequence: CASKFLASNNEQFF. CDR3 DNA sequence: TGCGCCAGCAAGTTTCTCGCGAGCAACAATGAGCAGTTCTTC.

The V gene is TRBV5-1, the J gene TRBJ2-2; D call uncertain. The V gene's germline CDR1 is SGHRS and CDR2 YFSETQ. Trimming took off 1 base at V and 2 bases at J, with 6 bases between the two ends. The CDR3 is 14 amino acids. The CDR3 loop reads CASSLTSNTGELFF. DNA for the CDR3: TGCGCCAGCAGCTTGACTTCCAACACCGGGGAGCTGTTTTTT.

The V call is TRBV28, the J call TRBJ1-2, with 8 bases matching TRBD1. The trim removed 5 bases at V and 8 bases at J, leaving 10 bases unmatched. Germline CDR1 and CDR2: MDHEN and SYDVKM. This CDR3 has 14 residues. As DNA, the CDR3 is TGTGCCAGCAGTGTGACAGGGGTTGGACGAGGCTACACCTTC. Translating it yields CASSVTGVGRGYTF.

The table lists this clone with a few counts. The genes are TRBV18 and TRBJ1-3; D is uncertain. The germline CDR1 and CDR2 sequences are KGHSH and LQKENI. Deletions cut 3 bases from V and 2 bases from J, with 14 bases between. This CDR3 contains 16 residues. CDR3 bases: TGTGCCAGCTCACCCAGCGTCGGCGGCGCTGGAAACACCATATATTTT. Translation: CASSPSVGGAGNTIYF.

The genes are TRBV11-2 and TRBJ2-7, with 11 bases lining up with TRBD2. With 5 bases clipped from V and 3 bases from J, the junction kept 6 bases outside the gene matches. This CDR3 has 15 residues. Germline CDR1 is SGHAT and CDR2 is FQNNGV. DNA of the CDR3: TGTGCCAGCAGCCCAGGGACTAGCGGAGTCTACGAGCAGTACTTC. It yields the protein CASSPGTSGVYEQYF.

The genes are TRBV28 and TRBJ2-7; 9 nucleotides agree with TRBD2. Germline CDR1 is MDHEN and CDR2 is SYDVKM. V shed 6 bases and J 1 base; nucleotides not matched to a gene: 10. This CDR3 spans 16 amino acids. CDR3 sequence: CASSHPAGGLSYEQYV. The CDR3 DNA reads TGTGCCAGCAGCCACCCAGCGGGGGGACTTTCCTACGAGCAGTACGTC.

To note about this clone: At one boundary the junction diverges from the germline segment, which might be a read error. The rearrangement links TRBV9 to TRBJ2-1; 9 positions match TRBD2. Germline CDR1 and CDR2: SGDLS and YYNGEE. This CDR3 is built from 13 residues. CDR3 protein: CASSVDPVAGEIF. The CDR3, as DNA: TGTGCCAGCAGCGTCGACCCTGTAGCGGGAGAGATCTTC.

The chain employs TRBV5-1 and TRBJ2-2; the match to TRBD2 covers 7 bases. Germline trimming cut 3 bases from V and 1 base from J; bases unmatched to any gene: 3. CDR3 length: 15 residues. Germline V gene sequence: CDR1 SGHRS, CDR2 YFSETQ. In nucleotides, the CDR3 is TGCGCCAGCAGCTGGGTAGCGGGGAACACCGGGGAGCTGTTTTTT. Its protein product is CASSWVAGNTGELFF.

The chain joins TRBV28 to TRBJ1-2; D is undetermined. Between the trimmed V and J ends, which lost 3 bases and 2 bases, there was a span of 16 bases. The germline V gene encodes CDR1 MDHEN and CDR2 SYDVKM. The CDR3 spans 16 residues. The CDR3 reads CASSFLPTDSNYGYTF. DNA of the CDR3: TGTGCCAGCAGTTTCCTACCTACAGATTCAAACTATGGCTACACCTTC.

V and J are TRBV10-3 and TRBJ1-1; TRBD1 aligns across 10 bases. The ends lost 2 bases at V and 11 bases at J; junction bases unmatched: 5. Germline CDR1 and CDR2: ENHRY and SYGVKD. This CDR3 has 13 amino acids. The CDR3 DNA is TGTGCCATCAGTGAGGGGACAGGGGATTTTGCTTTCTTT. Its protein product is CAISEGTGDFAFF.

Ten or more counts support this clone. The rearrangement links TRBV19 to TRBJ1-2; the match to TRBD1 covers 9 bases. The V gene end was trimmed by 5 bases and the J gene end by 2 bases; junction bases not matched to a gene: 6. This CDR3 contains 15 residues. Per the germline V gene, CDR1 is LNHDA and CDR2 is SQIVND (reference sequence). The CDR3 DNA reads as TGTGCCAGTAGTGTTGAAGGGACAGGGAACTATGGCTACACCTTC. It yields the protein CASSVEGTGNYGYTF.

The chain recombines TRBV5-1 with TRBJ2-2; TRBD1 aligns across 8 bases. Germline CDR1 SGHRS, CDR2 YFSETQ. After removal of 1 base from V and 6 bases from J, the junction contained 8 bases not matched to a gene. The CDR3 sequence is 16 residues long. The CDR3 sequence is CASSLFSQGASGELFF. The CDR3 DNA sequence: TGCGCCAGCAGCTTGTTTTCCCAGGGGGCTTCCGGGGAGCTGTTTTTT.

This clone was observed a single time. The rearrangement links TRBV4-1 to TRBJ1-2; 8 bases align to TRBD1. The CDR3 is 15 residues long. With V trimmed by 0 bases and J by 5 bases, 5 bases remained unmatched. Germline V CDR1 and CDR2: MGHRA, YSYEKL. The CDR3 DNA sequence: TGCGCCAGCAGCCAAGACCCAGGGGGCGGTTATGGCTACACCTTC. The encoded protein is CASSQDPGGGYGYTF.

CDR3 sequence (DNA): TGTGCCAGCAGGGGGACAGGGGGCACCGGGGAGCTGTTTTTT. Translated: CASRGTGGTGELFF. V usage is TRBV7-9 and J usage is TRBJ2-2, with TRBD1 matching 11 bases. J gave up 4 bases and V 6 bases, and 1 base lay outside the gene matches. CDR3 length: 14 amino acids. Germline loops: CDR1 SEHNR, CDR2 FQNEAQ (reference sequence).

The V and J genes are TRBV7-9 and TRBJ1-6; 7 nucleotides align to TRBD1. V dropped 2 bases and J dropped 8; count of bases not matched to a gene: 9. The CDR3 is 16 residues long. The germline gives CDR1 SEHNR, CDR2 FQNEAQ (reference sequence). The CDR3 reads CASSLSTGSLDSPLHF. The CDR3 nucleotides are TGTGCCAGCAGCTTATCGACAGGGTCTTTGGATTCACCCCTCCACTTT.

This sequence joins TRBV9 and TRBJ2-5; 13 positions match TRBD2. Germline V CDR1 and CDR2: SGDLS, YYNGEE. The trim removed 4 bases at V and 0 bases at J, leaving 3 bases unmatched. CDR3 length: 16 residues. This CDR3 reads CASSLGTSGNQETQYF. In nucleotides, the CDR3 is TGTGCCAGCAGCTTGGGGACTAGCGGGAACCAAGAGACCCAGTACTTC.